Listed below are T cell receptor beta chains from one sample, sequenced in a study of T cell responses to AZD1222 COVID-19 vaccine. Sequencing was performed with immunoSEQ multiplex PCR; in TCRdb, only in-frame clones are kept and a portion is missing. The sample holds about 70,000 clones, 85% seen once. The input for sequencing was peripheral blood, taken on day 0 of AZD1222 vaccination. These receptors all come from an adult in good health. CDR3s include the opening cysteine and the closing phenylalanine or tryptophan. D genes are given only for firm matches. A row's size may be missing; if present it is once, few, many or a size class.

v_call: TRBV11-2
j_call: TRBJ2-7
clone_size: NA
d_call: NA
cdr3_aa: CASSLHSEQYF
cdr3_nt: TGTGCCAGCAGCTTACACAGTGAGCAGTACTTC

v_call: TRBV7-9
j_call: TRBJ2-1
clone_size: NA
d_call: TRBD2
cdr3_aa: CASSLPPRLAGLYNEQFF
cdr3_nt: TGTGCCAGCAGCTTACCTCCAAGACTAGCGGGGCTTTACAATGAGCAGTTCTTC

v_call: TRBV5-6
j_call: TRBJ2-7
clone_size: few
d_call: NA
cdr3_aa: CASSLAGIDEQYF
cdr3_nt: TGTGCCAGCAGCTTGGCTGGGATCGACGAGCAGTACTTC

v_call: TRBV6-5
j_call: TRBJ2-7
clone_size: NA
d_call: TRBD1
cdr3_aa: CASSYTGDEQYF
cdr3_nt: TGTGCCAGCAGTTACACAGGGGACGAGCAGTACTTC

v_call: TRBV12-3/TRBV12-4
j_call: TRBJ2-5
clone_size: few
d_call: NA
cdr3_aa: CASSLGGGETQYF
cdr3_nt: TGTGCCAGCAGTTTAGGGGGTGGGGAGACCCAGTACTTC

v_call: TRBV7-8
j_call: TRBJ1-2
clone_size: NA
d_call: NA
cdr3_aa: CASSLAGGYTF
cdr3_nt: TGTGCCAGCAGCTTAGCAGGGGGTTACACCTTC

v_call: TRBV7-8
j_call: TRBJ1-1
clone_size: NA
d_call: NA
cdr3_aa: CASSLLRRGWLTEAFF
cdr3_nt: TGTGCCAGCAGCTTATTGAGGCGGGGGTGGCTCACTGAAGCTTTCTTT

v_call: TRBV5-1
j_call: TRBJ2-3
clone_size: NA
d_call: NA
cdr3_aa: CASSFPGGGTDTQYF
cdr3_nt: TGCGCCAGCAGCTTTCCCGGGGGCGGCACAGATACGCAGTATTTT

v_call: TRBV5-4
j_call: TRBJ1-2
clone_size: NA
d_call: NA
cdr3_aa: CASSLGITTGSYGYTF
cdr3_nt: TGTGCCAGCAGCTTGGGAATTACTACAGGCTCCTATGGCTACACCTTC

v_call: TRBV4-2
j_call: TRBJ1-1
clone_size: NA
d_call: TRBD1
cdr3_aa: CASSLRPTGVGTEAFF
cdr3_nt: TGTGCCAGCAGCCTCCGCCCTACAGGGGTCGGGACTGAAGCTTTCTTT

v_call: TRBV30
j_call: TRBJ1-1
clone_size: NA
d_call: NA
cdr3_aa: CACYNRVDTEAFF
cdr3_nt: TGTGCCTGTTACAACAGGGTGGACACTGAAGCTTTCTTT

v_call: TRBV9
j_call: TRBJ2-7
clone_size: NA
d_call: TRBD1
cdr3_aa: CASSVQDRGSYEQYF
cdr3_nt: TGTGCCAGCAGCGTTCAGGACAGGGGATCCTACGAGCAGTACTTC

v_call: TRBV6-5
j_call: TRBJ1-5
clone_size: NA
d_call: TRBD1
cdr3_aa: CASSYSGPQGGGPQHF
cdr3_nt: TGTGCCAGCAGTTACTCGGGACCCCAGGGGGGTGGGCCCCAGCATTTT

v_call: TRBV27
j_call: TRBJ2-3
clone_size: NA
d_call: NA
cdr3_aa: CASTGASTDTQYF
cdr3_nt: TGTGCCAGCACGGGGGCTAGCACAGATACGCAGTATTTT

v_call: TRBV6-6
j_call: TRBJ1-1
clone_size: NA
d_call: NA
cdr3_aa: CASRPPGQSNTEAFF
cdr3_nt: TGTGCCAGCAGGCCTCCGGGACAATCGAACACTGAAGCTTTCTTT

v_call: TRBV12-3/TRBV12-4
j_call: TRBJ1-3
clone_size: NA
d_call: NA
cdr3_aa: CASSLQGNTIYF
cdr3_nt: TGTGCCAGCAGTTTGCAGGGAAACACCATATATTTT

v_call: TRBV3-1/TRBV3-2
j_call: TRBJ1-5
clone_size: NA
d_call: NA
cdr3_aa: CASSLQSSNQPQHF
cdr3_nt: TGTGCCAGCAGCCTACAGAGTAGCAATCAGCCCCAGCATTTT

v_call: TRBV18
j_call: TRBJ1-4
clone_size: NA
d_call: TRBD1
cdr3_aa: CASSPSRTGGNEKLFF
cdr3_nt: TGTGCCAGCTCACCCTCCCGGACAGGGGGTAATGAAAAACTGTTTTTT

v_call: TRBV19
j_call: TRBJ2-2
clone_size: NA
d_call: NA
cdr3_aa: CASIRRAQDTGELFF
cdr3_nt: TGTGCCAGTATTAGGAGGGCTCAAGACACCGGGGAGCTGTTTTTT

v_call: TRBV5-1
j_call: TRBJ2-3
clone_size: NA
d_call: NA
cdr3_aa: CASKGLFSDTQYF
cdr3_nt: TGCGCCAGCAAGGGACTCTTCTCGGATACGCAGTATTTT

v_call: TRBV5-8
j_call: TRBJ1-1
clone_size: few
d_call: NA
cdr3_aa: CASGGRTEAFF
cdr3_nt: TGTGCCAGCGGGGGGCGGACTGAAGCTTTCTTT

v_call: TRBV10-3
j_call: TRBJ2-1
clone_size: NA
d_call: NA
cdr3_aa: CAISEYVRVSEQFF
cdr3_nt: TGTGCCATCAGTGAGTATGTCCGAGTTAGTGAGCAGTTCTTC

v_call: TRBV9
j_call: TRBJ1-1
clone_size: NA
d_call: NA
cdr3_aa: CASSSIGGAPTEAFF
cdr3_nt: TGTGCCAGCAGCTCAATAGGGGGAGCACCCACTGAAGCTTTCTTT

v_call: TRBV6-5
j_call: TRBJ1-1
clone_size: once
d_call: NA
cdr3_aa: CASRQKDDTEAFF
cdr3_nt: TGTGCCAGCAGGCAAAAGGACGACACTGAAGCTTTCTTT

v_call: TRBV7-8
j_call: TRBJ2-2
clone_size: NA
d_call: NA
cdr3_aa: CASSPRGGELFF
cdr3_nt: TGTGCCAGCAGCCCAAGGGGAGGGGAGCTGTTTTTT

v_call: TRBV2
j_call: TRBJ1-1
clone_size: NA
d_call: NA
cdr3_aa: CASGLHLEAFF
cdr3_nt: TGTGCCAGCGGCCTACACCTTGAGGCTTTCTTT

v_call: TRBV19
j_call: TRBJ1-6
clone_size: NA
d_call: NA
cdr3_aa: CASSATGNVPLHF
cdr3_nt: TGTGCCAGTAGTGCCACCGGGAACGTGCCCCTCCACTTT

v_call: TRBV7-9
j_call: TRBJ1-1
clone_size: NA
d_call: TRBD1
cdr3_aa: CASSLWLGDSRRF
cdr3_nt: TGTGCCAGCAGCCTTTGGCTGGGGGACAGCCGCCGTTTT

v_call: TRBV7-2
j_call: TRBJ1-2
clone_size: few
d_call: NA
cdr3_aa: CASSGLTGFGGYTF
cdr3_nt: TGTGCCAGCAGCGGCCTCACAGGGTTCGGGGGCTACACCTTC

v_call: TRBV19
j_call: TRBJ1-5
clone_size: NA
d_call: NA
cdr3_aa: CASSTPLELNQPQHF
cdr3_nt: TGTGCCAGTAGTACCCCCTTGGAGCTCAATCAGCCCCAGCATTTT

v_call: TRBV6-5
j_call: TRBJ1-2
clone_size: NA
d_call: NA
cdr3_aa: CASSSDSHGYTF
cdr3_nt: TGTGCCAGCAGTTCCGACAGCCATGGCTACACCTTC

v_call: TRBV5-1
j_call: TRBJ2-1
clone_size: NA
d_call: TRBD2
cdr3_aa: CASGLAGGYYNEQFF
cdr3_nt: TGCGCCAGCGGACTAGCGGGAGGTTACTACAATGAGCAGTTCTTC

v_call: TRBV19
j_call: TRBJ1-1
clone_size: NA
d_call: NA
cdr3_aa: CASSVYPLNTEAFF
cdr3_nt: TGTGCCAGTAGTGTTTATCCCTTGAACACTGAAGCTTTCTTT

v_call: TRBV28
j_call: TRBJ1-5
clone_size: NA
d_call: NA
cdr3_aa: CASSIRTENQPQHF
cdr3_nt: TGTGCCAGCAGCATAAGGACGGAAAATCAGCCCCAGCATTTT

v_call: TRBV5-1
j_call: TRBJ2-7
clone_size: NA
d_call: NA
cdr3_aa: CASSFDGPPYEQYF
cdr3_nt: TGCGCCAGCAGCTTCGACGGACCCCCCTACGAGCAGTACTTC

v_call: TRBV30
j_call: TRBJ2-7
clone_size: NA
d_call: NA
cdr3_aa: CAWAAGGEQYF
cdr3_nt: TGTGCCTGGGCGGCAGGCGGCGAGCAGTACTTC

v_call: TRBV9
j_call: TRBJ1-1
clone_size: NA
d_call: TRBD1
cdr3_aa: CASTNGTGEAFF
cdr3_nt: TGTGCCAGCACCAATGGGACAGGGGAAGCTTTCTTT

v_call: TRBV11-2
j_call: TRBJ1-4
clone_size: NA
d_call: NA
cdr3_aa: CASSGREKLFF
cdr3_nt: TGTGCCAGCAGTGGAAGGGAAAAACTGTTTTTT

v_call: TRBV30
j_call: TRBJ1-5
clone_size: NA
d_call: NA
cdr3_aa: CAWSGGIGNQPQHF
cdr3_nt: TGTGCCTGGAGTGGAGGGATCGGCAATCAGCCCCAGCATTTT

v_call: TRBV7-9
j_call: TRBJ1-1
clone_size: once
d_call: NA
cdr3_aa: CASTRAAEAFF
cdr3_nt: TGTGCCAGCACCCGGGCGGCTGAAGCTTTCTTT

v_call: TRBV3-1/TRBV3-2
j_call: TRBJ2-7
clone_size: NA
d_call: NA
cdr3_aa: CASSQDRLRGEQYF
cdr3_nt: TGTGCCAGCAGCCAAGATAGGTTAAGGGGGGAGCAGTACTTC

v_call: TRBV20-1
j_call: TRBJ1-2
clone_size: NA
d_call: NA
cdr3_aa: CSARWQGYTF
cdr3_nt: TGCAGTGCTAGGTGGCAGGGTTACACCTTC

v_call: TRBV6-5
j_call: TRBJ2-3
clone_size: NA
d_call: NA
cdr3_aa: CASSLWGDTQYF
cdr3_nt: TGTGCCAGCAGCCTTTGGGGAGATACGCAGTATTTT

v_call: TRBV12-3/TRBV12-4
j_call: TRBJ2-5
clone_size: NA
d_call: TRBD1
cdr3_aa: CASTWTGLETQYF
cdr3_nt: TGTGCCAGCACCTGGACAGGGTTAGAGACCCAGTACTTC